This is a list of T cell receptor beta chains from one sample in a study of shared T cell receptors in the human thymus. The method was immunoSEQ multiplex PCR; TCRdb's version includes in-frame clones alone and lacks a portion of them. The sample records about 400,000 clones, 95% being singletons. Sequenced input: thymocytes. Source of these receptors: a human donor. CDR3s include the opening cysteine and the closing phenylalanine or tryptophan. Fields, in order: clone size, J gene, V gene, D gene, CDR3 DNA, CDR3 protein. D genes are given only for firm matches. Part of the rows lack a size; the others show once, few, many or a class for expanded clones.

clone_size: -; j_call: TRBJ2-7; v_call: TRBV10-3; d_call: -; cdr3_nt: TGTGCCATCAGTGACAGGGGGCGCAAGAGCGGGAGCTCCTACGAGCAGTACTTC; cdr3_aa: CAISDRGRKSGSSYEQYF
clone_size: -; j_call: TRBJ2-2; v_call: TRBV27; d_call: TRBD1; cdr3_nt: TGTGCCAGCAGTCGAAGGGACAGCCGTCCGGCCACCGGGGAGCTGTTTTTT; cdr3_aa: CASSRRDSRPATGELFF
clone_size: -; j_call: TRBJ2-3; v_call: TRBV4-3; d_call: -; cdr3_nt: TGCGCCAGCAGTCCCCGGGGCCGGTCAGATACGCAGTATTTT; cdr3_aa: CASSPRGRSDTQYF
clone_size: -; j_call: TRBJ2-1; v_call: TRBV30; d_call: TRBD2; cdr3_nt: TGTGCCTGGAGCCGACGGCGGACTAGGGTTGACTACAATGAGCAGTTCTTC; cdr3_aa: CAWSRRRTRVDYNEQFF
clone_size: -; j_call: TRBJ2-5; v_call: TRBV14; d_call: -; cdr3_nt: TGTGCCAGCAGCCAAGACCGACAGCTAAGAAGGCAAGAGACCCAGTACTTC; cdr3_aa: CASSQDRQLRRQETQYF
clone_size: -; j_call: TRBJ2-7; v_call: TRBV5-6; d_call: -; cdr3_nt: TGTGCCAGCAGCCCGGATGAGGCTGGTTACGAGCAGTACTTC; cdr3_aa: CASSPDEAGYEQYF
clone_size: -; j_call: TRBJ2-5; v_call: TRBV28; d_call: -; cdr3_nt: TGTGCCAGCAGTTTTTTAGGTGTCGAGGCTGAGGCAGCGCAAGAGACCCAGTACTTC; cdr3_aa: CASSFLGVEAEAAQETQYF
clone_size: -; j_call: TRBJ2-3; v_call: TRBV27; d_call: TRBD2; cdr3_nt: TGTGCCAGCAGTCGGGGGGGGCCCGAGGAGAGGGAGCCTAGCACAGATACGCAGTATTTT; cdr3_aa: CASSRGGPEEREPSTDTQYF
clone_size: -; j_call: TRBJ2-1; v_call: TRBV2; d_call: -; cdr3_nt: TGTGCCAGCAGTGGGGCCGGGGATTCGGTGGGGGATGAGCAGTTCTTC; cdr3_aa: CASSGAGDSVGDEQFF
clone_size: -; j_call: TRBJ2-4; v_call: TRBV4-3; d_call: -; cdr3_nt: TGCGCCAGCAGCCAAGTATTAGACCCGCTAGGCATTCAGTACTTC; cdr3_aa: CASSQVLDPLGIQYF
clone_size: -; j_call: TRBJ1-5; v_call: TRBV6-4; d_call: -; cdr3_nt: TGTGCCACCTGGAAGGACCTCCGGGGTAGGCCCCAGCATTTT; cdr3_aa: CATWKDLRGRPQHF
clone_size: -; j_call: TRBJ2-1; v_call: TRBV29-1; d_call: -; cdr3_nt: TGCAGCGCGAACGGGGGATCGAGCTCCTACAATGAGCAGTTCTTC; cdr3_aa: CSANGGSSSYNEQFF
clone_size: -; j_call: TRBJ2-7; v_call: TRBV9; d_call: TRBD2; cdr3_nt: TGTGCCAGCAGCCCTAGGGGGACTAGAGAGTACGAGCAGTACTTC; cdr3_aa: CASSPRGTREYEQYF
clone_size: -; j_call: TRBJ2-4; v_call: TRBV4-3; d_call: -; cdr3_nt: TGCGCCAGCAGCATAAGGCGGGATAAAGTCCTTAAAAACATTCAGTACTTC; cdr3_aa: CASSIRRDKVLKNIQYF
clone_size: -; j_call: TRBJ1-4; v_call: TRBV6-4; d_call: TRBD1; cdr3_nt: TGTGCCAGCAGTCATACAGGGGGCAATAGTGCAACTAATGAAAAACTGTTTTTT; cdr3_aa: CASSHTGGNSATNEKLFF
clone_size: -; j_call: TRBJ2-7; v_call: TRBV4-2; d_call: -; cdr3_nt: TGTGCCAGCAGCCAAGATCTGGGGGAACAAGTAACGGACGAGCAGTACTTC; cdr3_aa: CASSQDLGEQVTDEQYF
clone_size: -; j_call: TRBJ1-1; v_call: TRBV9; d_call: -; cdr3_nt: TGTGCCAGCAGCGTTTGCCCGGGACGTCGGACTGAAGCTTTCTTT; cdr3_aa: CASSVCPGRRTEAFF
clone_size: once; j_call: TRBJ2-6; v_call: TRBV7-9; d_call: -; cdr3_nt: TGTGCCAGCAGCTTACTGCAGGGAGGGGCCAACGTCCTGACTTTC; cdr3_aa: CASSLLQGGANVLTF
clone_size: -; j_call: TRBJ2-7; v_call: TRBV7-8; d_call: -; cdr3_nt: TGTGCCAGCAGCTTAGCTTTGGCTGATTACGAGCAGTACTTC; cdr3_aa: CASSLALADYEQYF
clone_size: -; j_call: TRBJ1-4; v_call: TRBV6-1; d_call: TRBD1; cdr3_nt: TGTGCCAGCAGTGATCGAAGGACAGGCCAAGAAAAACTGTTTTTT; cdr3_aa: CASSDRRTGQEKLFF
clone_size: -; j_call: TRBJ2-3; v_call: TRBV7-7; d_call: TRBD2; cdr3_nt: TGTGCTAGCAGCCCACGTAGCGGGAGCGAACCGGGCACAGATACGCAGTATTTT; cdr3_aa: CASSPRSGSEPGTDTQYF
clone_size: -; j_call: TRBJ2-7; v_call: TRBV15; d_call: -; cdr3_nt: TGTGCCACCAGCGGGGAGGGGGGGTGGACTCACGAGCAGTACTTC; cdr3_aa: CATSGEGGWTHEQYF
clone_size: -; j_call: TRBJ2-3; v_call: TRBV7-2; d_call: TRBD2; cdr3_nt: TGTGCCAGCAGCCCCCCATCGGGACTAGCGGGAGACCCAGATACGCAGTATTTT; cdr3_aa: CASSPPSGLAGDPDTQYF
clone_size: -; j_call: TRBJ2-7; v_call: TRBV6-6; d_call: -; cdr3_nt: TGTGCCAGCCTTGGGACTTCTTTCAACGAGCAGTACTTC; cdr3_aa: CASLGTSFNEQYF
clone_size: -; j_call: TRBJ2-1; v_call: TRBV5-1; d_call: TRBD1; cdr3_nt: TGCGCCAGCAGCAACGGACAGGGCTCCTACAATGAGCAGTTCTTC; cdr3_aa: CASSNGQGSYNEQFF
clone_size: -; j_call: TRBJ2-7; v_call: TRBV27; d_call: TRBD1; cdr3_nt: TGTGCCAGCAGTCCTGGGACAGGGGCTTTGGGGGAGTACTTC; cdr3_aa: CASSPGTGALGEYF
clone_size: -; j_call: TRBJ2-1; v_call: TRBV27; d_call: TRBD2; cdr3_nt: TGTGCCAGCAGTTTCCCTAGCGGGAGTGTAGAGGGTGAGCAGTTCTTC; cdr3_aa: CASSFPSGSVEGEQFF
clone_size: -; j_call: TRBJ2-2; v_call: TRBV14; d_call: TRBD1; cdr3_nt: TGTGCCAGCAGCCAAATTAGACAGGGGGCACGCGGGGAGCTGTTTTTT; cdr3_aa: CASSQIRQGARGELFF
clone_size: once; j_call: TRBJ2-2; v_call: TRBV27; d_call: -; cdr3_nt: TGTGCCAGCAGTTTATTGGGCAGGAGCACCGGGGAGCTGTTTTTT; cdr3_aa: CASSLLGRSTGELFF
clone_size: -; j_call: TRBJ2-3; v_call: TRBV2; d_call: TRBD1; cdr3_nt: TGTGCCAGCAGTGTGGGGCAGGGGGTTGCTGGACGAATTAGAGAGGCGTGGTCGGGTACGCAGTATTTT; cdr3_aa: CASSVGQGVAGRIREAWSGTQYF
clone_size: -; j_call: TRBJ2-7; v_call: TRBV9; d_call: TRBD1; cdr3_nt: TGTGCCAGCAGCGTAGGAGGACAGGGCTACGAGCAGTACTTC; cdr3_aa: CASSVGGQGYEQYF
clone_size: -; j_call: TRBJ2-5; v_call: TRBV28; d_call: -; cdr3_nt: TGTGCCAGCCTGGACGACCTCGACCGGGGCCCCTTTCAAGAGACCCAGTACTTC; cdr3_aa: CASLDDLDRGPFQETQYF
clone_size: -; j_call: TRBJ1-1; v_call: TRBV2; d_call: -; cdr3_nt: TGTGCCAGCAGCCCCGTGGCCCCCCGGCGGGACATGAACACTGAAGCTTTCTTT; cdr3_aa: CASSPVAPRRDMNTEAFF
clone_size: few; j_call: TRBJ2-1; v_call: TRBV9; d_call: TRBD2; cdr3_nt: TGTGCCAGCAGCGTAGGGACTAGCGGGAGGGCCGGCTCCTACAATGAGCAGTTCTTC; cdr3_aa: CASSVGTSGRAGSYNEQFF
clone_size: -; j_call: TRBJ2-3; v_call: TRBV2; d_call: -; cdr3_nt: TGTGCCAGCAGTGAACAAGGTGTAGCCAGAACAGATACGCAGTATTTT; cdr3_aa: CASSEQGVARTDTQYF
clone_size: -; j_call: TRBJ2-7; v_call: TRBV27; d_call: TRBD2; cdr3_nt: TGTGCCAGCAGTTACACAAACCCTAGCGGGAGTAAGTTGAACGAGCAGTACTTC; cdr3_aa: CASSYTNPSGSKLNEQYF
clone_size: once; j_call: TRBJ1-3; v_call: TRBV27; d_call: -; cdr3_nt: TGTGCCAGCAGTTCCCTGGGGGAGGGAGGCTCTGGAAACACCATATATTTT; cdr3_aa: CASSSLGEGGSGNTIYF
clone_size: -; j_call: TRBJ2-1; v_call: TRBV15; d_call: -; cdr3_nt: TGTGCCACCAGCAGCTACAATGAGCAGTTCTTC; cdr3_aa: CATSSYNEQFF
clone_size: -; j_call: TRBJ1-2; v_call: TRBV5-6; d_call: -; cdr3_nt: TGTGCCAGCAAGAACAGAAGGGACCCTAACTATGGCTACACCTTC; cdr3_aa: CASKNRRDPNYGYTF
clone_size: -; j_call: TRBJ2-1; v_call: TRBV5-6; d_call: -; cdr3_nt: TGTGCCAGCAGCCCCCAAGGGGGACGGGTTTACAATGAGCAGTTCTTC; cdr3_aa: CASSPQGGRVYNEQFF